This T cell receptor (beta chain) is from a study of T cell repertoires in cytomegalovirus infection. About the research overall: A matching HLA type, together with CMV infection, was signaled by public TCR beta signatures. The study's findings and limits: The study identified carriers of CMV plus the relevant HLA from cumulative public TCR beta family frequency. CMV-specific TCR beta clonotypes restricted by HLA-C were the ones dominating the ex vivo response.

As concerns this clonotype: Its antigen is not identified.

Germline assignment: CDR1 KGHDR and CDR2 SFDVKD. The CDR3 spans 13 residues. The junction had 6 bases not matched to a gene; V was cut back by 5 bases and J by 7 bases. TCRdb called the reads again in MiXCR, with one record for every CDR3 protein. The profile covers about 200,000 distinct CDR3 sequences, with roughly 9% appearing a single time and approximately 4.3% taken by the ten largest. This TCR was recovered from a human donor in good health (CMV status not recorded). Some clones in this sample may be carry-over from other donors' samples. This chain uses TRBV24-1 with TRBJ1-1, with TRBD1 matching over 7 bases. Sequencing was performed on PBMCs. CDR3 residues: CATSVSTGFEAFF. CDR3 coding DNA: TGTGCCACCAGTGTCTCGACAGGGTTTGAAGCTTTCTTT.